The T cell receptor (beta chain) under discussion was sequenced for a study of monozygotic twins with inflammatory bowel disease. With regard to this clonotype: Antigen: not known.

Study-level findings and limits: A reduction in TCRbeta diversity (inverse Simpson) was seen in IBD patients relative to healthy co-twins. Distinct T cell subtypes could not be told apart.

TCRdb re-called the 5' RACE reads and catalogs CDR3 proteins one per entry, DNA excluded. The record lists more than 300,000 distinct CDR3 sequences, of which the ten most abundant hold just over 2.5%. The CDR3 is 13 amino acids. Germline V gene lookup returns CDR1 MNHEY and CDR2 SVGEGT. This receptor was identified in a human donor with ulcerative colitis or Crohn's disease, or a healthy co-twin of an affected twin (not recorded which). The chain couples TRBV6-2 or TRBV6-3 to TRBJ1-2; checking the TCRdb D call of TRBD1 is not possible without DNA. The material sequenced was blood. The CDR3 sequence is CASSDRTGRGYTF.